The entry below gives a single T cell receptor beta chain sequence along with its context. Clones were sequenced by immunoSEQ multiplex PCR, and TCRdb holds only the in-frame ones, with some missing. Of roughly 30,000 clones listed, roughly 78% are singletons. The data stem from a study of control samples from healthy donors and cancer patients. CDR3 length equals 15 residues. The chain combines TRBV21-1 with TRBJ2-5; the table assigns TRBD2, which was not confirmed against the DNA. TRBV21-1 is reported as a pseudogene. Material: PBMCs. The receptor's source is a man in his sixties with head and neck cancer. The CDR3 bases are TGTGCCAGCAGCAAAGAGGAGCGTACCCAAGAGACCCAGTACTTC. Its protein is CASSKEERTQETQYF.